This entry concerns a single TCR beta chain. These data belong to a study of T cell changes during pregnancy in multiple sclerosis. TCRdb's table, derived via immunoSEQ multiplex PCR, lists solely in-frame clones and lacks some. Seen here are about 44,000 clones, 85% to 95% observed once, and the top ten hold 1.3%. Trimming removed 2 bases from V and 8 bases from J, with 3 bases in between. The CDR3 runs 10 residues. Germline CDR1 and CDR2: MNHNS and SASEGT. Sequenced material: peripheral blood. The TCR comes from a female donor with multiple sclerosis, enrolled in a pregnancy study. The rearrangement uses TRBV6-1 and TRBJ1-1, with unresolved D. The CDR3 DNA sequence: TGTGCCAGCAGTGAACTAGAAGCTTTCTTT. Translating it yields CASSELEAFF.